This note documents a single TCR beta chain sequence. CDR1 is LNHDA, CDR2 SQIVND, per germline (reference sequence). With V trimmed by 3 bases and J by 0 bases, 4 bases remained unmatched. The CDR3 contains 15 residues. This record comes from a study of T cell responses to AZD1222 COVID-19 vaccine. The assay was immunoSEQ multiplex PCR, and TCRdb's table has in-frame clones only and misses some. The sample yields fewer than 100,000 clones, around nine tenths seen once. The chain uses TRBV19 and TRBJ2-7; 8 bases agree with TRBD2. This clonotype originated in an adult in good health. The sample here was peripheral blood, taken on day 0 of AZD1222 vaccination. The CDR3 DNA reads TGTGCCAGTAGTATCGGCGGGGGGAGCTCCTACGAGCAGTACTTC. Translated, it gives CASSIGGGSSYEQYF.